What follows describes a single T cell receptor beta chain. These data are taken from a study of blood T cell repertoires in COVID-19. Germline CDR1 LGHDT, CDR2 YNNKEL (reference sequence). CDR3 length: 15 amino acids. J lost 7 bases, V lost 4 bases, and 6 bases had no gene match. Sequencing used immunoSEQ multiplex PCR; TCRdb keeps in-frame clones, though not all of them. The sample shows hundreds of thousands of clones, about 80% of them seen only once. This chain connects TRBV3-1 (or the pseudogene TRBV3-2) to TRBJ1-6, with 8 nucleotides matching TRBD1. The TCR was taken from an elderly woman with active or convalescent COVID-19. Specimen: peripheral blood. As DNA, the CDR3 is TGTGCCAGCAGCCCACAGGGGGGAGGAAATTCACCCCTCCACTTT. Its translation is CASSPQGGGNSPLHF.